The 27 T cell receptor beta chains presented below share a single source sample, sequenced in a study of T cell responses to AZD1222 COVID-19 vaccine. Repertoires were generated with immunoSEQ multiplex PCR, while TCRdb's copy carries only in-frame clones and drops some. The sample consists of roughly 140,000 clones, 85% to 90% of them appearing once. The sequenced sample was peripheral blood, obtained on day 0 of AZD1222 vaccination. These receptors came from an adult in good health.

This chain links TRBV5-1 with TRBJ2-3, with TRBD2 matching over 16 bases. Unmatched junction bases numbered 7, after V lost 3 bases and J lost 3 bases. The germline gives CDR1 SGHRS, CDR2 YFSETQ. This CDR3 is 18 amino acids long. This CDR3 reads CASSSVGLAGGVTDTQYF. Written as DNA, the CDR3 is TGCGCCAGCAGCTCGGTGGGACTAGCGGGAGGGGTTACAGATACGCAGTATTTT. Using reference TRBV5-1 and TRBJ2-3 for the parts outside the CDR3, the full variable domain is KAGVTQTPRYLIKTRGQQVTLSCSPISGHRSVSWYQQTPGQGLQFLFEYFSETQRNKGNFPGRFSGRQFSNSRSEMNVSTLELGDSALYLCASSSVGLAGGVTDTQYFGPGTRLTVL.

The gene calls are TRBV18 and TRBJ2-5; TRBD2 aligns across 7 bases. This CDR3 contains 14 residues. V trimming: 8 bases; J trimming: 13 bases; junction bases outside the gene matches: 19. Germline V CDR1 and CDR2: KGHSH, LQKENI. The DNA for the CDR3 is TGTGCCAGCGGAGGGGACTATGAGGCTACCGCCGTGTACTTC. Residues: CASGGDYEATAVYF.

This rearrangement joins TRBV7-9 to TRBJ2-7; no clear D. The CDR3 is 15 amino acids. Germline loops: CDR1 SEHNR, CDR2 FQNEAQ (reference sequence). V lost 1 base to trimming and J lost 5 bases, with 15 bases between them. In DNA, the CDR3 is TGTGCCAGCAGCTTAGGTCAGACGGCCTCAGACGAGCAGTACTTC. Residues: CASSLGQTASDEQYF.

The chain is built from TRBV9 and TRBJ2-1; 13 nucleotides agree with TRBD2. Trimming removed 4 bases from V and 8 bases from J; junction bases left unmatched: 12. The V gene's germline CDR1 is SGDLS and CDR2 YYNGEE. CDR3 length: 17 amino acids. Here the CDR3 reads CASSPGTSGRAGDEQFF. The CDR3 DNA sequence: TGTGCCAGCAGCCCGGGAACTAGCGGGAGGGCCGGTGATGAGCAGTTCTTC.

With respect to this clone: The DNA is omitted, as the CDR3 cannot be located on it reliably, and the CDR3 follows TCRdb's listing. The rearrangement uses TRBV7-9 and TRBJ2-7; the table gives TRBD1 as D, unverified against the DNA. The CDR3 is 13 residues long, counting both termini. The germline V gene encodes CDR1 SEHNR and CDR2 FQNEAQ (reference sequence). The CDR3: CASSFGEGQRKDF.

This clone was detected a few times. The rearrangement links TRBV3-1 (or the pseudogene TRBV3-2) to TRBJ1-5; the D is unclear. V lost 2 bases to trimming and J lost 5 bases, with 7 bases between them. The germline V gene has CDR1 LGHDT and CDR2 YNNKEL (reference sequence). The length of the CDR3 is 13 residues. The CDR3 DNA reads TGTGCCAGCAGCCAACAGGTGGATCAGCCCCAGCATTTT. The encoded protein is CASSQQVDQPQHF.

This clone has only a few counts. The chain joins TRBV6-2 or TRBV6-3 to TRBJ2-5; maybe TRBD2 (5 bases). The CDR3 contains 15 residues. Germline-derived CDR1 and CDR2 are MNHEY and SVGEGT. V lost 2 bases, J lost 2 bases, and 12 bases lay in between. In DNA, the CDR3 is TGTGCCAGCAGTTACCCCGAGGGCATTCAAGAGACCCAGTACTTC. It codes for CASSYPEGIQETQYF.

The chain employs TRBV27 and TRBJ2-2; no clear D gene. The CDR3 totals 14 residues. V was trimmed by 0 bases and J by 6 bases, leaving 8 bases between them. Germline CDR1 and CDR2: MNHEY and SMNVEV (reference sequence). The CDR3 here is CASSLSEIAGELFF. The CDR3 DNA reads TGTGCCAGCAGTTTATCGGAGATAGCCGGGGAGCTGTTTTTT.

The chain has TRBV3-1 (or the pseudogene TRBV3-2) and TRBJ2-3; the D is unclear. Germline CDR1 and CDR2: LGHDT and YNNKEL (reference sequence). The V and J ends lost 2 bases and 2 bases respectively, with 5 bases between them. The CDR3 loop spans 13 amino acids. CDR3 sequence: CASSQNPTDTQYF. The CDR3 DNA reads as TGTGCCAGCAGCCAAAACCCCACAGATACGCAGTATTTT.

The chain links TRBV9 to TRBJ2-1, with 13 bases fitting TRBD2. CDR3 length: 16 amino acids. Germline assignment: CDR1 SGDLS and CDR2 YYNGEE. V lost 4 bases to trimming and J lost 8 bases; unmatched junction nucleotides: 9. As DNA, the CDR3 is TGTGCCAGCAGCTTCTGGGGACTAGCGGGAAGGGATGAGCAGTTCTTC. Its protein product is CASSFWGLAGRDEQFF.

The rearrangement uses TRBV7-8 and TRBJ2-5, with 9 nucleotides matching TRBD2. The CDR3 totals 18 residues. Germline V lookup: CDR1 SGHVS, CDR2 FQNEAQ. The V segment lost 1 base and the J segment 2 bases; nucleotides outside the gene matches: 11. This CDR3 is CASSLDGGRAGRQETQYF. As DNA, the CDR3 is TGTGCCAGCAGCTTAGATGGCGGGAGGGCCGGTCGACAAGAGACCCAGTACTTC.

V gene TRBV29-1 combines with J gene TRBJ2-6; D unclear. The CDR3 sequence is 12 residues long. The germline V and J ends were trimmed by 7 bases and 2 bases, with 6 bases remaining between them. In germline, CDR1 is SQVTM, CDR2 ANQGSEA. The CDR3 is CSGIPGANVLTF. The CDR3 coding sequence is TGCAGCGGGATACCTGGGGCCAACGTCCTGACTTTC.

The chain carries TRBV28 and TRBJ1-2; 7 bases map to TRBD1. V lost 6 bases to trimming and J lost 9 bases; unmatched junction nucleotides: 10. The CDR3 runs to 13 residues. CDR1 MDHEN and CDR2 SYDVKM come from the germline V gene. DNA of the CDR3: TGTGCCAGCAGCCGACAGGGCCTCGAACGCTACACCTTC. This encodes CASSRQGLERYTF.

This chain links TRBV3-1 (or the pseudogene TRBV3-2) with TRBJ1-6; 10 positions match TRBD1. The CDR3 contains 15 residues. CDR1 LGHDT and CDR2 YNNKEL come from the germline V gene (reference sequence). Trimming cost V 4 bases and J 8 bases; bases outside gene matches: 5. CDR3: CASSLRTGGDSPLHF. CDR3 coding DNA: TGTGCCAGCAGCCTCCGGACAGGGGGAGATTCACCCCTCCACTTT.

The chain links TRBV30 to TRBJ1-2, with a tentative D call TRBD1 (6 bases). CDR1 GTSNPN and CDR2 SVGIG come from the germline V gene (reference sequence). The CDR3 contains 11 residues. Trimming took 5 bases from V and 4 from J, leaving 8 bases between them. The CDR3 sequence: CAWDRFYGYTF. The CDR3, as DNA: TGTGCCTGGGACAGGTTCTATGGCTACACCTTC.

In the case of this clone: The identical CDR3 is also encoded by other nucleotide sequences in the sample. The J gene is TRBJ1-2, the V gene TRBV5-1; D is unresolved. The V gene's germline CDR1 is SGHRS and CDR2 YFSETQ. The CDR3 contains 14 residues. Trimming took 0 bases from V and 1 from J, leaving 7 bases between them. The CDR3 region is CASSLDGFNYGYTF. The CDR3 DNA sequence: TGCGCCAGCAGCTTGGATGGGTTTAACTATGGCTACACCTTC.

V is TRBV7-2 and J is TRBJ2-3; TRBD2 matches at 14 bases. The CDR3 is made up of 15 amino acids. Germline CDR1 is SGHTA and CDR2 is FQGNSA. V dropped 3 bases and J dropped 5; count of bases not matched to a gene: 1. The DNA of the CDR3 is TGTGCCAGCAGCTTTGGACTAGCGGGGGGAGATACGCAGTATTTT. Translated: CASSFGLAGGDTQYF.

The chain is built from TRBV3-1 (or the pseudogene TRBV3-2) and TRBJ1-1; D may be TRBD1 (6 bases). CDR1 is LGHDT, CDR2 YNNKEL, per germline (reference sequence). The CDR3 has 14 residues. V lost 5 bases, J lost 0 bases, and 10 bases lay in between. In nucleotides, the CDR3 is TGTGCCAGCAGCTCGACAGGTTTGAACACTGAAGCTTTCTTT. It translates to CASSSTGLNTEAFF.

This clone occurred a few times. The rearrangement links TRBV6-5 to TRBJ2-7; TRBD2 matches 10 bases. CDR1 is MNHEY, CDR2 SVGAGI, per germline. V trimming: 7 bases; J trimming: 6 bases; junction bases outside the gene matches: 6. The CDR3 loop spans 13 amino acids. The CDR3, as DNA: TGTGCCAGCAAAGCTAGCGGGGGAAGCGAGCAGTACTTC. Residues: CASKASGGSEQYF.

The rearrangement uses TRBV5-1 and TRBJ1-2; 11 bases align to TRBD1. This CDR3 is built from 15 residues. Germline values: CDR1 SGHRS, CDR2 YFSETQ. Trimming at V came to 4 bases and at J to 4 bases, leaving 6 bases not matched to a gene. Here the CDR3 reads CASSRTGGSLYGYTF. CDR3 in DNA: TGCGCCAGCAGCAGGACAGGGGGCTCCCTCTATGGCTACACCTTC. The full variable domain, in which reference TRBV5-1 and TRBJ1-2 provide the parts outside the CDR3, is KAGVTQTPRYLIKTRGQQVTLSCSPISGHRSVSWYQQTPGQGLQFLFEYFSETQRNKGNFPGRFSGRQFSNSRSEMNVSTLELGDSALYLCASSRTGGSLYGYTFGSGTRLTVV.

The rearrangement uses TRBV5-1 and TRBJ2-3; D may correspond to TRBD1 or TRBD2 (6 bases each). The germline V and J ends were trimmed by 0 bases and 5 bases, with 16 bases remaining between them. In germline, CDR1 is SGHRS, CDR2 YFSETQ. This CDR3 has 16 residues. Here the CDR3 DNA reads TGCGCCAGCAGCTTGGAGGCGAGGGGGAGGATAGATACGCAGTATTTT. Protein sequence: CASSLEARGRIDTQYF.

V is TRBV9 and J is TRBJ2-5; 11 bases agree with TRBD2. V trimming: 0 bases; J trimming: 5 bases; junction bases outside the gene matches: 3. Germline assignment: CDR1 SGDLS and CDR2 YYNGEE. The CDR3 extends over 15 amino acids. As DNA, the CDR3 is TGTGCCAGCAGCGTAGGTCTAGCGGGAGGTGAGACCCAGTACTTC. Amino acid sequence: CASSVGLAGGETQYF.

The rearrangement joins TRBV28 to TRBJ2-7; D is unresolved. Germline values: CDR1 MDHEN, CDR2 SYDVKM. V was trimmed by 5 bases and J by 3 bases, leaving 17 bases between them. This CDR3 spans 15 amino acids. Here the CDR3 reads CASSGPGPALYEQYF. CDR3 DNA sequence: TGTGCCAGCAGTGGACCGGGCCCAGCCCTCTACGAGCAGTACTTC.

This chain joins TRBV5-1 and TRBJ1-6, with D possibly TRBD1 on 6 matching bases. The V end was cut by 0 bases, the J end by 8 bases, with 12 bases between. Germline CDR1 and CDR2: SGHRS and YFSETQ. This CDR3 contains 15 residues. This CDR3 reads CASSLEGRGDSPLHF. CDR3 DNA: TGCGCCAGCAGCTTGGAGGGCAGGGGTGATTCACCCCTCCACTTT.

J is TRBJ1-2 and V is TRBV21-1; TRBD1 is the table's D call and was not checked against the DNA. TRBV21-1 is an annotated pseudogene. This CDR3 comprises 14 residues. CDR3 residues: CASTVTPVNYGYTF. In nucleotides, the CDR3 is TGTGCCAGCACCGTGACACCAGTCAACTATGGCTACACCTTC.

The rearrangement uses TRBV4-3 and TRBJ1-1; TRBD1 is a possible D gene (5 bases). Germline assignment: CDR1 LGHNA and CDR2 YSLEER. The CDR3 contains 15 residues. The ends were cut back, 0 bases at V and 6 bases at J, with 14 bases in the middle. The CDR3 spells CASSQDPGPHPEAFF. The CDR3 nucleotides read TGCGCCAGCAGCCAAGACCCGGGACCTCATCCTGAAGCTTTCTTT.

This chain connects TRBV4-1 to TRBJ1-5, with 12 bases fitting TRBD1. With 1 base clipped from V and 4 bases from J, the junction kept 2 bases outside the gene matches. Germline V gene sequence: CDR1 MGHRA, CDR2 YSYEKL. The CDR3 has 16 amino acids. CDR3 DNA: TGCGCCAGCAGCCAAGGGGACAGGGGGCCGAATCAGCCCCAGCATTTT. Its protein is CASSQGDRGPNQPQHF.